This TCR beta chain was recovered during a study of T cell repertoires in cytomegalovirus infection. Study in general: In public TCR beta signatures, there were indications of both CMV infection and matching HLA type.

General observations from the study: The ex vivo response showed dominance by HLA-C-restricted CMV-specific TCR beta clonotypes.

Concerning this clonotype: Its antigen is still unknown.

MiXCR was run by TCRdb on the reads, yielding one entry per CDR3 protein. The sample gives roughly 230,000 distinct CDR3 sequences, 22% of which show up once; over 15% is in the top ten. This CDR3 region has 16 residues. Germline loops: CDR1 SGHDN, CDR2 FVKESK. With 0 bases clipped from V and 8 bases from J, the junction kept 8 bases outside the gene matches. The chain joins TRBV14 to TRBJ2-1; TRBD2 matches at 9 bases. The clonotype was recovered from a human donor in good health (CMV status not recorded). Some clones in this sample may be carry-over from other donors' samples. Sample: CD8+ T cells from PBMCs. The DNA of the CDR3 is TGTGCCAGCAGCCAAGAACGTAGCGGGGGCAGGGATGAGCAGTTCTTC. Residues: CASSQERSGGRDEQFF.